The T cell receptor (beta chain) described here comes from a study of cytomegalovirus exposure and HLA in healthy donors. Study results and caveats: Researchers reported in a later analysis that common viral pathogens appeared linked to several top clusters.

On this clone itself: Its antigen is not identified.

Germline CDR1 and CDR2: GTSNPN and SVGIG (reference sequence). V dropped 0 bases and J dropped 3 bases, with 15 bases sitting between them. The CDR3 is 15 amino acids. The PCR used 60 Vbeta and 13 Jbeta primers. Method: immunoSEQ multiplex PCR; TCRdb's copy keeps in-frame clones and lacks some. Among more than 85,000 clones listed, over 60% were seen once. The V gene is TRBV30, the J gene TRBJ2-7, with D hard to call. This sequence originates from a woman aged 60-70 years in good health and CMV-seropositive. The sequenced sample consisted of PBMCs. CDR3 residues: CAWSVPGDYFYEQYF. The CDR3 coding sequence is TGTGCCTGGAGTGTACCCGGAGATTATTTCTACGAGCAGTACTTC.